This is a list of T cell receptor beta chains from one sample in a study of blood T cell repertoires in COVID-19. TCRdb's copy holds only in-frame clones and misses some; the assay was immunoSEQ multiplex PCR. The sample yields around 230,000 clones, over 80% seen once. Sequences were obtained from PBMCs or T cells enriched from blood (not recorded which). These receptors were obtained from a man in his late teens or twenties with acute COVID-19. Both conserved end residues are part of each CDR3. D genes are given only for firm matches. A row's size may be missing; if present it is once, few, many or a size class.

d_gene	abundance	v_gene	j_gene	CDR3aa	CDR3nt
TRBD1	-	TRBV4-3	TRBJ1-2	CASSQDLDRGLNGYTF	TGCGCCAGCAGCCAAGACCTCGACAGGGGGCTAAATGGCTACACCTTC
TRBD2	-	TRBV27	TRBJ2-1	CASSWASGGNEQFF	TGTGCCAGCAGTTGGGCTAGCGGGGGAAATGAGCAGTTCTTC
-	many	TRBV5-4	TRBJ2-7	CASSAGYEQYF	TGTGCCAGCTCGGCGGGGTACGAGCAGTACTTC
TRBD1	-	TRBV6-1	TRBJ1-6	CASSVQGANYNSPLHF	TGTGCCAGCAGTGTCCAGGGGGCCAACTATAATTCACCCCTCCACTTT
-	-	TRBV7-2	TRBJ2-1	CASSTRSRGWDNEQFF	TGTGCCAGCAGCACCCGTAGTAGGGGTTGGGACAATGAGCAGTTCTTC
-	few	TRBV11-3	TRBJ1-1	CASSFRGGEAFF	TGTGCCAGCAGCTTTAGGGGGGGTGAAGCTTTCTTT
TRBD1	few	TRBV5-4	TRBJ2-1	CASSSGGNSYNEQFF	TGTGCCAGCAGTTCAGGGGGAAACTCCTACAATGAGCAGTTCTTC
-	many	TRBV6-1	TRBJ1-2	CASSEGPANYGYTF	TGTGCCAGCAGTGAAGGGCCAGCTAACTATGGCTACACCTTC
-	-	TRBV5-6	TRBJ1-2	CASSLRGGPNYGYTF	TGTGCCAGCAGCTTGAGGGGGGGACCAAACTATGGCTACACCTTC
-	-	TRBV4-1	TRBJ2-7	CASSQSFLYEQYF	TGCGCCAGCAGCCAAAGCTTCTTATACGAGCAGTACTTC
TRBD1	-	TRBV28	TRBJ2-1	CASRGGTGRDNEQFF	TGTGCCAGCAGGGGCGGGACAGGGAGAGACAATGAGCAGTTCTTC
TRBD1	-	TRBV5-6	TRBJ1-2	CATRNRDREVHGYTF	TGTGCCACCAGGAACCGGGACAGGGAGGTTCATGGCTACACCTTC
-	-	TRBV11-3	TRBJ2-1	CASSLDWESSYNEQFF	TGTGCCAGCAGCTTAGATTGGGAGAGCTCCTACAATGAGCAGTTCTTC
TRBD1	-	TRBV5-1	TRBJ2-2	CASTLPRDRGDTGELFF	TGCGCCAGCACCCTGCCCCGGGACAGGGGAGACACCGGGGAGCTGTTTTTT
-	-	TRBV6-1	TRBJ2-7	CASSDSLLERYF	TGTGCCAGCAGTGACAGTCTTCTAGAACGGTACTTC
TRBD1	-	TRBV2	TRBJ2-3	CASRQGADTQYF	TGTGCCAGCCGACAGGGTGCAGATACGCAGTATTTT
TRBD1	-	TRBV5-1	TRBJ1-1	CASTLSGQGATAFF	TGCGCCAGCACACTATCCGGACAGGGGGCTACCGCTTTCTTT
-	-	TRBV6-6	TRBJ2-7	CASSIIKGEQYF	TGTGCCAGCAGCATTATTAAGGGGGAGCAGTACTTC
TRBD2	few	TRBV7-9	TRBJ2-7	CASSLREDPTYEQYF	TGTGCCAGCAGTTTACGGGAGGACCCTACCTACGAGCAGTACTTC
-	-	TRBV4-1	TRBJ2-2	CASSHSGELFF	TGCGCCAGCAGCCACTCCGGGGAGCTGTTTTTT
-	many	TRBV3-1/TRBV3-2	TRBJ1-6	CASSHASGDSPLHF	TGTGCCAGCAGCCACGCGAGCGGGGATTCACCCCTCCACTTT
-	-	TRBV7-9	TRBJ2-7	CASSSTVYEQYF	TGTGCCAGCAGTTCGACAGTGTACGAGCAGTACTTC